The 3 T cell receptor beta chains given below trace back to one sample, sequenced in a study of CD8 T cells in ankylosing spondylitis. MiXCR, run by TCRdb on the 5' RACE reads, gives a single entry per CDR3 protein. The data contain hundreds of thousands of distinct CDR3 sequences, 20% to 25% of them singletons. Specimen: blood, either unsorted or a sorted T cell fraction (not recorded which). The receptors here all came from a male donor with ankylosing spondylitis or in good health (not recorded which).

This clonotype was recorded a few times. This CDR3 reads CASRNRDRVEETQYF. The CDR3 bases are TGTGCCAGCAGAAACCGGGACAGGGTGGAGGAGACCCAGTACTTC. V is TRBV28 and J is TRBJ2-5; 9 bases align to TRBD1. V lost 6 bases to trimming and J lost 5 bases; unmatched junction nucleotides: 10. Looked up from germline, CDR1 is MDHEN and CDR2 is SYDVKM. This CDR3 has 15 amino acids.

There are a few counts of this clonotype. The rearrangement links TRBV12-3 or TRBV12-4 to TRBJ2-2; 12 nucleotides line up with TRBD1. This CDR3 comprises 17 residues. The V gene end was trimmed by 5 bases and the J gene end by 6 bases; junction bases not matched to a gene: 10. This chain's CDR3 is CASSIAGTGGIAGELFF. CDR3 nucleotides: TGTGCCAGCAGTATCGCCGGGACAGGGGGCATCGCCGGGGAGCTGTTTTTT.

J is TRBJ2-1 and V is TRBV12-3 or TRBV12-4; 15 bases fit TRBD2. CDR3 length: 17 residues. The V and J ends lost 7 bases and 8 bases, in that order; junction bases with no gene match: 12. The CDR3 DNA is TGTGCCAGCACCTCTGGACTAGCGGGGGGGCCGCAAGATGAGCAGTTCTTC. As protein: CASTSGLAGGPQDEQFF.